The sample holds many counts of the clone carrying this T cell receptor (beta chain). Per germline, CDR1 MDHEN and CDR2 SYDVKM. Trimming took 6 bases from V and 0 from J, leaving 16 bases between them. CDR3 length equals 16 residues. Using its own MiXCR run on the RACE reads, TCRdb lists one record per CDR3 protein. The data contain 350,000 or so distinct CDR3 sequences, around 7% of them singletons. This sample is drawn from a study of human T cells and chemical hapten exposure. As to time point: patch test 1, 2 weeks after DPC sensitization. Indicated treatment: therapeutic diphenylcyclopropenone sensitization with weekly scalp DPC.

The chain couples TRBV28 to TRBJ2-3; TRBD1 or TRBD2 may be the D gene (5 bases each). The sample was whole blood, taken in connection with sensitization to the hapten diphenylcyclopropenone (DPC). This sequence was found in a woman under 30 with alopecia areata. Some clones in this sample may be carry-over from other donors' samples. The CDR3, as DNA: TGTGCCAGCAGCAAGAACTCGTGGGGGAGCACAGATACGCAGTATTTT. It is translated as CASSKNSWGSTDTQYF.